This passage covers 18 T cell receptor beta chains from one sample sequenced in a study of blood T cell repertoires in COVID-19. Profiled with immunoSEQ multiplex PCR; TCRdb holds only in-frame clones, not every one. The sample includes about 220,000 clones, over 75% of them seen just once. The sequenced sample was peripheral blood. These receptors came from a woman in her seventies with COVID-19, enrolled during active disease.

This clone was recorded a few times. The V and J genes are TRBV2 and TRBJ2-7; D is possibly TRBD2 (6 bases). The CDR3 spans 12 residues. Germline assignment: CDR1 SNHLY and CDR2 FYNNEI. Trimming removed 2 bases from V and 6 bases from J, with 8 bases in between. The CDR3 DNA reads as TGTGCCAGCAGTGAAATGGGGGGCGAGCAGTACTTC. This gives the protein CASSEMGGEQYF.

The V call is TRBV28, the J call TRBJ1-2, with 11 positions matching TRBD1. The CDR3 has 15 residues. Germline CDR1 and CDR2: MDHEN and SYDVKM. The trim removed 4 bases at V and 8 bases at J, leaving 9 bases unmatched. The CDR3 reads CASSYLGQGAEGYTF. For the CDR3, the DNA is TGTGCCAGCAGTTACCTAGGACAGGGGGCGGAGGGCTACACCTTC.

The J gene is TRBJ2-7, the V gene TRBV5-4, with D possibly matching TRBD1 (7 bases). V was cut by 0 bases and J by 7 bases, with 11 bases left in between. Germline values: CDR1 SGHNT, CDR2 YYREEE (reference sequence). The CDR3 loop spans 13 amino acids. The CDR3 reads CASSLGRGREQYF. DNA for the CDR3: TGTGCCAGCAGCTTGGGCAGGGGGAGGGAGCAGTACTTC.

This chain joins TRBV30 and TRBJ1-2; D is perhaps TRBD1 (5 bases). Trimming removed 8 bases from V and 4 bases from J, with 20 bases in between. The germline CDR1 and CDR2 sequences are GTSNPN and SVGIG (reference sequence). This CDR3 comprises 14 residues. The CDR3 sequence is CAGYIQSGIYGYTF. For the CDR3, the DNA is TGTGCCGGATACATACAGTCAGGGATCTATGGCTACACCTTC.

The chain recombines TRBV6-5 with TRBJ2-7, with 13 bases aligning to TRBD2. V dropped 0 bases and J dropped 2; count of bases not matched to a gene: 1. Looked up from germline, CDR1 is MNHEY and CDR2 is SVGAGI. The length of the CDR3 is 16 residues. CDR3 sequence (DNA): TGTGCCAGCAGTTACTCACTAGCGGGGGGGGCCTACGAGCAGTACTTC. Encoded protein: CASSYSLAGGAYEQYF.

The V call is TRBV9, the J call TRBJ2-2; 7 bases line up with TRBD1. CDR1 SGDLS and CDR2 YYNGEE come from the germline V gene. The CDR3 is 15 amino acids. J lost 1 base, V lost 1 base, and 1 base had no gene match. This CDR3 reads CASSVWTGNTGELFF. CDR3 nucleotide sequence: TGTGCCAGCAGCGTATGGACAGGGAACACCGGGGAGCTGTTTTTT.

CDR3 sequence: CASSLKAGGVSTGELFF. CDR3 DNA sequence: TGTGCCAGCAGCTTAAAGGCAGGGGGCGTAAGCACCGGGGAGCTGTTTTTT. The chain joins TRBV7-3 to TRBJ2-2; 8 nucleotides agree with TRBD1. CDR1 SGHTA and CDR2 FQGTGA come from the germline V gene. The CDR3 contains 17 residues. J lost 4 bases, V lost 1 base, and 8 bases had no gene match.

This clone was found a few times. The chain joins TRBV5-1 to TRBJ2-3; D possibly corresponds to TRBD2 (5 bases). The germline V and J ends were trimmed by 0 bases and 2 bases, with 10 bases remaining between them. This CDR3 region has 15 residues. Germline V gene sequence: CDR1 SGHRS, CDR2 YFSETQ. The chain's CDR3 is CASSLVGLNTDTQYF. For the CDR3, the DNA is TGCGCCAGCAGCTTGGTAGGACTCAACACAGATACGCAGTATTTT.

CDR3 DNA sequence: TGTGCCAGCAGTCAAGCGGAGCACGGCGGGAGGGCCGAAGAGACCCAGTACTTC. It specifies CASSQAEHGGRAEETQYF. J is TRBJ2-5 and V is TRBV21-1; TRBD2, the D gene given by the table, was not confirmed from the DNA. TRBV21-1 is a listed pseudogene. The CDR3 is made up of 18 amino acids.

The J gene is TRBJ2-2, the V gene TRBV2; D is possibly TRBD1 (6 bases). The CDR3 length is 16 residues. CDR1 and CDR2 (germline): SNHLY, FYNNEI. V was shortened by 6 bases and J by 0 bases, with 14 bases between the two germline ends. The CDR3 sequence: CASSPQGLANTGELFF. The CDR3 DNA reads as TGTGCCAGCAGCCCACAGGGCCTCGCGAACACCGGGGAGCTGTTTTTT.

The V call is TRBV16, the J call TRBJ2-7, with 9 bases identical to TRBD1. V was clipped by 0 bases and J by 1 base; unmatched bases: 1. Germline-derived CDR1 and CDR2 are KGHSY and FQNENV. The CDR3 has 15 residues. The CDR3 DNA follows: TGTGCCAGCAGCCAATCCGGACAGGGGTCCTACGAGCAGTACTTC. Translation: CASSQSGQGSYEQYF.

This clone was detected once. The chain uses TRBV7-2 and TRBJ1-2, with 9 bases matching TRBD1. The V gene end was trimmed by 1 base and the J gene end by 7 bases; junction bases not matched to a gene: 10. Germline V CDR1 and CDR2: SGHTA, FQGNSA. The CDR3 extends over 16 amino acids. CDR3 nucleotide sequence: TGTGCCAGCAGCTTAGGGACAGGGGAATCTGTTAGTGGCTACACCTTC. Translating gives CASSLGTGESVSGYTF. Full variable domain (outside the CDR3, taken from reference TRBV7-2 and TRBJ1-2): GAGVSQSPSNKVTEKGKDVELRCDPISGHTALYWYRQSLGQGLEFLIYFQGNSAPDKSGLPSDRFSAERTGGSVSTLTIQRTQQEDSAVYLCASSLGTGESVSGYTFGSGTRLTVV.

The gene calls are TRBV29-1 and TRBJ1-1; TRBD1 matches at 9 bases. The J segment lost 4 bases and the V segment lost 6 bases, leaving 9 bases of the junction unmatched. The germline V gene encodes CDR1 SQVTM and CDR2 ANQGSEA. The CDR3 is 14 amino acids. CDR3 amino acids: CSVQRTGVGTEAFF. Here the CDR3 DNA reads TGCAGCGTCCAAAGGACAGGGGTTGGCACTGAAGCTTTCTTT.

The chain recombines TRBV6-1 with TRBJ2-2; D perhaps matches TRBD2 (6 bases). The ends were cut back, 3 bases at V and 7 bases at J, with 18 bases in the middle. In germline, CDR1 is MNHNS, CDR2 SASEGT. This CDR3 comprises 16 residues. CDR3 nucleotides: TGTGCCAGCAGTGATACTAGCCTGGTCGCCGGCGGGGAGCTGTTTTTT. It translates to CASSDTSLVAGGELFF.

The chain recombines TRBV3-1 (or the pseudogene TRBV3-2) with TRBJ2-7, with D possibly matching TRBD2 (6 bases). CDR1 is LGHDT and CDR2 is YNNKEL in the germline V gene (reference sequence). Trimming pared 1 base from V and 3 bases from J, leaving 13 bases between. The CDR3 extends over 15 amino acids. The CDR3 sequence is CASSQAGTPFYEQYF. The CDR3 DNA reads as TGTGCCAGCAGCCAAGCGGGGACTCCTTTCTACGAGCAGTACTTC.

The CDR3 loop is CASSLLQGTGELFF. The CDR3 DNA is TGTGCCAGCAGCTTGTTACAGGGTACCGGGGAGCTGTTTTTT. J is TRBJ2-2 and V is TRBV11-1, with D possibly matching TRBD1 (6 bases). Trimming cost V 3 bases and J 5 bases, with 10 bases left between them. The CDR3 consists of 14 residues. Germline V gene sequence: CDR1 SGHAT, CDR2 FQDESV (reference sequence).

The J gene is TRBJ2-2, the V gene TRBV19; D remains ambiguous. This CDR3 has 14 amino acids. Germline V CDR1 and CDR2: LNHDA, SQIVND (reference sequence). Trimming cost V 4 bases and J 6 bases, with 12 bases left between them. CDR3 sequence: CASSKESRPGELFF. DNA of the CDR3: TGTGCCAGTAGTAAAGAGTCGCGGCCCGGGGAGCTGTTTTTT.

This chain joins TRBV18 and TRBJ1-1; no reliable D call. Per the germline V gene, CDR1 is KGHSH and CDR2 is LQKENI. The CDR3 runs 16 residues. Trimming took off 2 bases at V and 1 base at J, with 14 bases between the two ends. For the CDR3, the DNA is TGTGCCAGCTCACCATTGTTGTACACGGGGAACACTGAAGCTTTCTTT. This sequence encodes CASSPLLYTGNTEAFF.